What follows is one T cell receptor (beta chain) and its context. The data belong to a study of blood T cell repertoires in COVID-19. Background on the study: Acute-phase and convalescent COVID-19 samples originated in the United States, Italy and Spain. In each case, the material was cDNA or gDNA derived from T cells, B-cell-depleted T cells, or PBMCs.

In the original workflow: Nucleated cell number was recorded as an estimate derived from reference gene primer amplification. Profiled with immunoSEQ multiplex PCR; TCRdb holds only in-frame clones, not every one. That table supplies the V and J calls and clone size; D and trimming were determined from the DNA. This sample carries approximately 99,000 clones, around 86% of them seen once, and the ten largest clones take 4% to 5%. The clonotype originates from a woman in her 70s with acute or convalescent COVID-19. Sequencing was performed on peripheral blood.

This CDR3 is CASRGGWNYGYTF. The CDR3 nucleotides read TGTGCCAGCAGGGGGGGTTGGAACTATGGCTACACCTTC. The genes are TRBV6-5 and TRBJ1-2, with a tentative D call TRBD1 (5 bases). The CDR3 length is 13 residues. The germline V gene encodes CDR1 MNHEY and CDR2 SVGAGI. V gave up 6 bases and J gave up 2 bases, with 10 bases separating them.